The T cell receptor beta chain under discussion was sequenced for a study of blood T cells in healthy people across ages. Findings and limits, study-wide: Per million T cells, TCR beta diversity dropped roughly linearly as age increased.

Together with a sample-barcoded 5' primer, a J-beta primer mix was included in a second PCR lasting 7 to 11 cycles. TCRdb fed the 5' RACE reads into MiXCR, producing one record per CDR3 protein. The repertoire holds some 920,000 distinct CDR3 sequences, roughly 47% seen once, with 20% to 25% in the top ten. The germline V and J ends were trimmed by 2 bases and 3 bases, with 8 bases remaining between them. The CDR3 is 14 amino acids. The germline gives CDR1 LNHDA, CDR2 SQIVND (reference sequence). Comment on this clonotype: Antigen unknown.

Sequencing used blood. The chain recombines TRBV19 with TRBJ1-5; D is unclear. The TCR originated in an older woman in good health. The CDR3 reads CASSIREVNQPQHF. CDR3 nucleotides: TGTGCCAGTAGTATAAGGGAGGTCAATCAGCCCCAGCATTTT. Full variable domain (rest looked up from reference TRBV19 and TRBJ1-5): DGGITQSPKYLFRKEGQNVTLSCEQNLNHDAMYWYRQDPGQGLRLIYYSQIVNDFQKGDIAEGYSVSREKKESFPLTVTSAQKNPTAFYLCASSIREVNQPQHFGDGTRLSIL.